This T cell receptor beta chain derives from a study of blood T cell repertoires in COVID-19. Study as a whole: The origin of the acute and convalescent COVID-19 samples was the United States, Italy and Spain.

The CDR3 covers 14 residues. J gave up 3 bases and V 0 bases, and 1 base lay outside the gene matches. Germline V gene sequence: CDR1 MNHEY, CDR2 SVGAGI. Sequencing used immunoSEQ multiplex PCR; TCRdb keeps in-frame clones, though not all of them. The data contain approximately 100,000 clones, roughly 90% of them singletons. The chain combines TRBV6-5 with TRBJ2-5; 7 positions match TRBD2. Sample: peripheral blood. This clonotype was sampled from a woman aged 60-75 years with acute or convalescent COVID-19. The CDR3: CASSYSGTKETQYF. In DNA form, the CDR3 reads TGTGCCAGCAGTTACTCGGGGACTAAAGAGACCCAGTACTTC.